This T cell receptor (beta chain) was observed in a study of T-cell reconstitution after alpha-beta-depleted transplantation in children. Trimming took 4 bases from V and 6 from J, leaving 24 bases between them. Germline loops: CDR1 MGHDK, CDR2 SYGVNS. The CDR3 has 18 amino acids. This sample's TCRbeta library carried unique molecular identifier barcodes. TCRdb redid the calling of the PCR reads with MiXCR, one entry per CDR3 protein. The repertoire holds a few hundred thousand distinct CDR3 sequences, with about an eighth as singletons. This clonotype has at least ten counts. This sequence was found in a human donor who donated a stem cell graft to a child with Fanconi anemia. Sequencing used PBMCs, obtained from the stem cell graft. V and J are TRBV25-1 and TRBJ2-2; TRBD2 is a possible D gene (6 bases). In DNA, the CDR3 is TGTGCCAGCAGTGGCAATCTCGGGACTTCCTCCACGGCCGGGGAGCTGTTTTTT. Translation gives CASSGNLGTSSTAGELFF. The entire variable domain, with the rest obtained from reference TRBV25-1 and TRBJ2-2, is as follows: EADIYQTPRYLVIGTGKKITLECSQTMGHDKMYWYQQDPGMELHLIHYSYGVNSTEKGDLSSESTVSRIRTEHFPLTLESARPSHTSQYLCASSGNLGTSSTAGELFFGEGSRLTVL.